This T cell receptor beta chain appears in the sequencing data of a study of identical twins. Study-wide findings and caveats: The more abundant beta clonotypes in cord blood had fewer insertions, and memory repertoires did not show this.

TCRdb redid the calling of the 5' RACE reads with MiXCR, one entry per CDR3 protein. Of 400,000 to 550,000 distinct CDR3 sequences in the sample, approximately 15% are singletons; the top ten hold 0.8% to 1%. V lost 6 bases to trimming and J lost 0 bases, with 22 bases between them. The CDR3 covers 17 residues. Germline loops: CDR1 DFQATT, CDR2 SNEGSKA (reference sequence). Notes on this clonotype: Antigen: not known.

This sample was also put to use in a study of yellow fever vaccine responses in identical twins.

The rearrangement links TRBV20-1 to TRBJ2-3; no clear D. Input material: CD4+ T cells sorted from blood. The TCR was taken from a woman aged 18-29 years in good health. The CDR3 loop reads CSALSDAIDSSTDTQYF. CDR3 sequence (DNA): TGCAGTGCCCTCTCTGACGCGATAGACTCTAGCACAGATACGCAGTATTTT.